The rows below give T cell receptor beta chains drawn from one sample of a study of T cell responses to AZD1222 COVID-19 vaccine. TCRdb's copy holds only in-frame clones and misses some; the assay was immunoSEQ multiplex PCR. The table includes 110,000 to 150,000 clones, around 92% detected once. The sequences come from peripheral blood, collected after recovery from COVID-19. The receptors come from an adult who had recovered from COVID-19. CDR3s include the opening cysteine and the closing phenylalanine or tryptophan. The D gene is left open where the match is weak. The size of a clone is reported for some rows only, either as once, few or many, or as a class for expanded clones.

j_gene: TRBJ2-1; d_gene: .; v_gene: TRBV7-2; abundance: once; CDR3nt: TGTGCCAGCAGCCTCCGGGACTCTCCCTTTGGTGAGCAGTTCTTC; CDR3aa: CASSLRDSPFGEQFF
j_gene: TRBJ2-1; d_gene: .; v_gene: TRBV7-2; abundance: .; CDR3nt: TGTGCCAGCAGCTATTACTTAGCAAATGAGCAGTTCTTC; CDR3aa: CASSYYLANEQFF
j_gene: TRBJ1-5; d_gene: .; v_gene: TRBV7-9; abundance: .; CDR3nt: TGTGCCAGCAACACCGGGGGCAATCAGCCCCAGCATTTT; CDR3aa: CASNTGGNQPQHF
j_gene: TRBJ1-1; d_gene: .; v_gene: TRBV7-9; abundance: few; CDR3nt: TGTGCCAGCAGCTTAGAGGGCCAGAACACTGAAGCTTTCTTT; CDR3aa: CASSLEGQNTEAFF
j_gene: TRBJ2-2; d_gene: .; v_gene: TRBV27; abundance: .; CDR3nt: TGTGCCAGCAGTTCCCAGTCCACCGGGGAGCTGTTTTTT; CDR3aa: CASSSQSTGELFF
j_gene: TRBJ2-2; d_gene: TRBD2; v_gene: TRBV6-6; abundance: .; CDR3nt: TGTGCCGCCGGCCGGGAGGTGGGCGGGGAGCTGTTTTTT; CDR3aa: CAAGREVGGELFF
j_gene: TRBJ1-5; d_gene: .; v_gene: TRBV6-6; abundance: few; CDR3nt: TGTGCCAGCAGAGATGATCAGCCCCAGCATTTT; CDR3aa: CASRDDQPQHF
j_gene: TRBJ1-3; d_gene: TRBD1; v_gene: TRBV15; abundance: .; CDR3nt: TGTGCCACCAGCAGAGAATGGACAGGTGGAAACACCATATATTTT; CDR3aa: CATSREWTGGNTIYF
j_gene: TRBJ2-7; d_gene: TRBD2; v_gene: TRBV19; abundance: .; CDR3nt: TGTGCCAGTAGTATGGGGACGGGAGGTCGATATCAGTACGAGCAGTACTTC; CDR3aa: CASSMGTGGRYQYEQYF
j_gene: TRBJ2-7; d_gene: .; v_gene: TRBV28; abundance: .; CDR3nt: TGTGCCAGCAGTTTACGCCTCGGCATCGGCGGAGCCTACGAGCAGTACTTC; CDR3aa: CASSLRLGIGGAYEQYF
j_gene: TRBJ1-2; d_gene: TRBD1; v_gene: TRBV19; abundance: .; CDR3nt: TGTGCCAGTAGCGGGGACAGGGTCGGTGGCTACACCTTC; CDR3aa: CASSGDRVGGYTF
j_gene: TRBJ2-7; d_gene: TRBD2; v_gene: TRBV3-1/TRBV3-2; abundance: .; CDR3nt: TGTGCCAGCAGCCACCTAGCGGGAAGCTCCTACGAGCAGTACTTC; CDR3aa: CASSHLAGSSYEQYF
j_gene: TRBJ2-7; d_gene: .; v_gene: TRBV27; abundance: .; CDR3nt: TGTGCCAGCAGTTTAATCGGTGGGGAGCGCGAGCAGTACTTC; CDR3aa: CASSLIGGEREQYF
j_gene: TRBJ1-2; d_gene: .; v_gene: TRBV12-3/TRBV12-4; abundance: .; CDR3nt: TGTGCCAGCAGTCCACCCGTATTTTATGGCTACACCTTC; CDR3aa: CASSPPVFYGYTF
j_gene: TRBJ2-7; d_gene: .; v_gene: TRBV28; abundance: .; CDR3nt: TGTGCCAGCAGTAAGGACAGCATGTCTACGGGGCAGTACTTC; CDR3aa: CASSKDSMSTGQYF
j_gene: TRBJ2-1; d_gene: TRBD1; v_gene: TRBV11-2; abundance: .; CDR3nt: TGTGCCAGCAGCCCGACAGGGGACCCCTACAATGAGCAGTTCTTC; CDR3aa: CASSPTGDPYNEQFF
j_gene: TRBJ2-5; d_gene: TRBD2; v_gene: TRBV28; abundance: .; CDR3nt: TGTGCCAGCAGTTTATTGACTAGCGGGGCCCAAGAGACCCAGTACTTC; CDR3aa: CASSLLTSGAQETQYF
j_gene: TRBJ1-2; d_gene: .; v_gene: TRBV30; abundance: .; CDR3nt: TGTGCCTGGAGTGCAGCTGGAAGCTATGGCTATACCTTC; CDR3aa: CAWSAAGSYGYTF
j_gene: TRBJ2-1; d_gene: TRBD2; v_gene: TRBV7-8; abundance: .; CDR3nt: TGTGCCAGCAGCCCTCGGGCTAGCGGGACTCCTAGCTCCTACAATGAGCAGTTCTTC; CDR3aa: CASSPRASGTPSSYNEQFF
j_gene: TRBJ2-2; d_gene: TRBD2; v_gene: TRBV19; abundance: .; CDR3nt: TGTGCCAGTAGTATTCGCCTAGCGGGGGCGAACACCGGGGAGCTGTTTTTT; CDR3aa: CASSIRLAGANTGELFF
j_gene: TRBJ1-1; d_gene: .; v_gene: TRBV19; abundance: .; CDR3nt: TGTGCCAGTAGTATGAGGCTGAGGGGTGAAGCTTTCTTT; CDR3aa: CASSMRLRGEAFF
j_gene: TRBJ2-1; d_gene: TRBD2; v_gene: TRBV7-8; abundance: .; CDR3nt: TGTGCCAGCAGCCCCGGGACTAGCGCCAGTAATGAGCAGTTCTTC; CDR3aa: CASSPGTSASNEQFF
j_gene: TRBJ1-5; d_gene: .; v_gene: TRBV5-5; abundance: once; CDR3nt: TGTGCCAGCAGCTTGGGTCCCCTCAGGGGCAATCAGCCCCAGCATTTT; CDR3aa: CASSLGPLRGNQPQHF
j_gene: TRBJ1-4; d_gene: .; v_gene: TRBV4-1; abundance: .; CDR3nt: TGCGCCAGCAGCCAAGAGGGTGGAGGGGCTCGAGAAAAACTGTTTTTT; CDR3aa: CASSQEGGGAREKLFF
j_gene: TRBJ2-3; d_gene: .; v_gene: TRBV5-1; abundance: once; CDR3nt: TGCGCCAGCAGCTTGAACCCACCCCCGGATACGCAGTATTTT; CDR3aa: CASSLNPPPDTQYF
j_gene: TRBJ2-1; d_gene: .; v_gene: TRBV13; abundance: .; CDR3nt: TGTGCCAGCAGCTTAGGGGGCGTCGGGACGGTCTACTACAATGAGCAGTTCTTC; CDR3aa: CASSLGGVGTVYYNEQFF
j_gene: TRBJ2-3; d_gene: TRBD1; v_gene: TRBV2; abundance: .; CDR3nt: TGTGCCAGCAGCGATACCGACAGGGGAGGCACAGATACGCAGTATTTT; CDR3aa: CASSDTDRGGTDTQYF
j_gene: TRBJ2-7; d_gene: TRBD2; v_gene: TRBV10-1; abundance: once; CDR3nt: TGCGCCAGCAGTGTACTAGCGGGAGGTTACGAGCAGTACTTC; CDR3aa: CASSVLAGGYEQYF
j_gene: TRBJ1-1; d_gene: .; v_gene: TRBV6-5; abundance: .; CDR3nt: TGTGCCAGCAGTTACTCGAGTACCGGGCGCACTGAAGCTTTCTTT; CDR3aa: CASSYSSTGRTEAFF
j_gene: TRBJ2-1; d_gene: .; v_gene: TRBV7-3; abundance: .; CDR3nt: TGTGCCAGCAGCTTCGGGGACCGTCGTGAGCAGTTCTTC; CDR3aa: CASSFGDRREQFF
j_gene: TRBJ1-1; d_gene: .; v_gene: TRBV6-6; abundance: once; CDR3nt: TGTGCCAGCAGTCTATTACTGGGGGGGGCATCTGAAGCTTTCTTT; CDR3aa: CASSLLLGGASEAFF
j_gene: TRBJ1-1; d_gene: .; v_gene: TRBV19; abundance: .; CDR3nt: TGTGCCAGTAGTCCAGAGGCAGGGAACACTGAAGCTTTCTTT; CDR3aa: CASSPEAGNTEAFF
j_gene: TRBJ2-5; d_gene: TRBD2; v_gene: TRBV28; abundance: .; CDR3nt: TGTGCCAGCAGCCTCGGGGGGGCTTCAGAGACCCAGTACTTC; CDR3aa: CASSLGGASETQYF
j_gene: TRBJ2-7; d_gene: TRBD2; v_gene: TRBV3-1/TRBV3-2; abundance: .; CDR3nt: TGTGCCAGCAGCCAAGATCCCCTAGCGGGAAGGTACGAGCAGTACTTC; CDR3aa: CASSQDPLAGRYEQYF
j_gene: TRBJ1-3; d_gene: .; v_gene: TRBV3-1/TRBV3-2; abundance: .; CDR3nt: TGTGCCAGCAGCCAACTAGGACGCCCTGGAAACACCATATATTTT; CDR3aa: CASSQLGRPGNTIYF
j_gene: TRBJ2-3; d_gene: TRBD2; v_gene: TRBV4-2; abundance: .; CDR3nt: TGTGCCAGCAGCCAAGAGCCCGGGACTAGCGGGACAGATACGCAGTATTTT; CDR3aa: CASSQEPGTSGTDTQYF
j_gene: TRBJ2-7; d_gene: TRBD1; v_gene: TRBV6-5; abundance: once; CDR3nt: TGTGCCAGCCTCCCATCAGGGGGTATCAGCTACGAGCAGTACTTC; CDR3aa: CASLPSGGISYEQYF
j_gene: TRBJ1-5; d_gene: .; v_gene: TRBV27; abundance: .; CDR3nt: TGTGCCAGCAGTAATGGCAATCAGCCCCAGCATTTT; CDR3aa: CASSNGNQPQHF
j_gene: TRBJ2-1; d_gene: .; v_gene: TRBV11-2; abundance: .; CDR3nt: TGTGCCAGCAGCTTAGGTAGACAGGTCTACTCCTACAATGAGCAGTTCTTC; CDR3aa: CASSLGRQVYSYNEQFF
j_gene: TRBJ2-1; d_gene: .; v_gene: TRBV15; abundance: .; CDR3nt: TGTGCCACCAGAGAAGATTCGCCGGGACTCGAGGACGATGAGCAGTTCTTC; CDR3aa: CATREDSPGLEDDEQFF
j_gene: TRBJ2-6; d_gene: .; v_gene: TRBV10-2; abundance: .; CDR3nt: TGCGCCAGCAGCCTCACCAGCTCTGGGGCCAACGTCCTGACTTTC; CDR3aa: CASSLTSSGANVLTF
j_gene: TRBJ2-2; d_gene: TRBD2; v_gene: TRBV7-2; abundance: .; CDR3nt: TGTGCCAGCAGCTTCGTACTAGCGGGAGGTGGTACCGGGGAGCTGTTTTTT; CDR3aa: CASSFVLAGGGTGELFF
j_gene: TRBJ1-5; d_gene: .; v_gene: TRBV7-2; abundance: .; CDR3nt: TGTGCCAGCAGCTTGGGTCACAGGGAGCCCCAGCATTTT; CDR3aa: CASSLGHREPQHF
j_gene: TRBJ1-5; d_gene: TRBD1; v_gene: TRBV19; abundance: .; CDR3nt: TGTGCCAGTGGGGCCGGGACAGGGGCTAATCAGCCCCAGCATTTT; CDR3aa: CASGAGTGANQPQHF
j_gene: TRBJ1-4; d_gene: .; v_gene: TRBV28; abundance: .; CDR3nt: TGTGCCAGCAGGCTACCCGGGGCCCCGGGGGAAAAACTGTTTTTT; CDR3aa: CASRLPGAPGEKLFF
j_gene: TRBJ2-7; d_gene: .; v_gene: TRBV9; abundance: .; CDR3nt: TGTGCCAGCAGCCCCTCCGGGGTCTCGTACGAGCAGTACTTC; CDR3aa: CASSPSGVSYEQYF
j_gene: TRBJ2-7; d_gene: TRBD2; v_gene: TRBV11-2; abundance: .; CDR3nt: TGTGCCAGCAGCTTAGATGGGCTAGCGGGATCCTACGAGCAGTACTTC; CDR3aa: CASSLDGLAGSYEQYF
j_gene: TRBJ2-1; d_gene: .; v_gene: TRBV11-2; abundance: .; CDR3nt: TGTGCCAGCAGCTTAGGCTTGGGAAATGAGCAGTTCTTC; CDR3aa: CASSLGLGNEQFF